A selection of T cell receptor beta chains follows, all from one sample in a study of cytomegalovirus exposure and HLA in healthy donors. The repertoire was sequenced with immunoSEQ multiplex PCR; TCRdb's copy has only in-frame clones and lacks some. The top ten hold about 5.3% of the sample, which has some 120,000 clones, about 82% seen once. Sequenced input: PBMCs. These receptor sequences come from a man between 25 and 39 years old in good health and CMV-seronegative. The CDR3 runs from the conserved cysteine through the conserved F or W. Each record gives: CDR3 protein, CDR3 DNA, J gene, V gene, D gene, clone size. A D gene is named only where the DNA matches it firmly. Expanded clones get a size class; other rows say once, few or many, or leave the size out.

CASSPGSDTQYF,TGTGCCAGCAGCCCAGGGTCAGATACGCAGTATTTT,TRBJ2-3,TRBV5-6,-,-
CASSQGLSNQPQHF,TGTGCCAGTAGTCAGGGGCTTAGCAATCAGCCCCAGCATTTT,TRBJ1-5,TRBV19,-,-
CASSLSPGPYGYTF,TGTGCCAGCAGCCTCTCACCGGGTCCCTATGGCTACACCTTC,TRBJ1-2,TRBV7-9,-,-
CASSPGGWNEQFF,TGCGCCAGCAGTCCAGGGGGGTGGAATGAGCAGTTCTTC,TRBJ2-1,TRBV10-1,-,once
CASSLTEGEYNEQFF,TGTGCCAGCAGCTTGACTGAGGGGGAGTACAATGAGCAGTTCTTC,TRBJ2-1,TRBV7-8,-,few
CASSIVPGSYEQYF,TGTGCCAGTAGTATAGTTCCAGGGTCCTACGAGCAGTACTTC,TRBJ2-7,TRBV19,-,-
CASSMWTGSYEQYF,TGTGCCAGTAGTATGTGGACAGGGAGCTACGAGCAGTACTTC,TRBJ2-7,TRBV19,TRBD1,-
CASSTNYEQYF,TGTGCCAGCAGCACCAACTACGAGCAGTACTTC,TRBJ2-7,TRBV7-9,-,-
CARSGFRGGNQPQHF,TGTGCCAGAAGTGGGTTTCGGGGAGGCAATCAGCCCCAGCATTTT,TRBJ1-5,TRBV6-1,-,once
CASSSGILSYEQYF,TGTGCCAGCAGCTCCGGGATTCTCTCCTACGAGCAGTACTTC,TRBJ2-7,TRBV11-2,-,once
CASSFTATGFPYF,TGTGCCAGCAGTTTCACCGCAACAGGGTTTCCGTACTTC,TRBJ2-7,TRBV28,-,-
CASSLAPSGVQETQYF,TGTGCCAGCAGCTTAGCGCCTAGCGGGGTACAAGAGACCCAGTACTTC,TRBJ2-5,TRBV7-2,TRBD2,-
CASSLVTGEKLFF,TGCGCCAGCAGCTTGGTGACTGGGGAAAAACTGTTTTTT,TRBJ1-4,TRBV5-1,-,-
CASSSHLSMNTEAFF,TGTGCCAGCAGTTCCCACCTTAGTATGAACACTGAAGCTTTCTTT,TRBJ1-1,TRBV28,-,-
CASSYPGGYNEQFF,TGTGCCAGCAGTTACCCCGGGGGATACAATGAGCAGTTCTTC,TRBJ2-1,TRBV6-5,-,-
CASSLNRGGRGNSPLHF,TGTGCCAGCAGCTTAAACAGGGGGGGTAGAGGAAATTCACCCCTCCACTTT,TRBJ1-6,TRBV5-4,TRBD1,-
CASSAGLAGEVETQYF,TGTGCCAGCAGTGCCGGACTAGCGGGGGAGGTGGAGACCCAGTACTTC,TRBJ2-5,TRBV28,TRBD2,-
CASSYHVGYNEQFF,TGTGCCAGCAGTTACCACGTCGGCTACAATGAGCAGTTCTTC,TRBJ2-1,TRBV6-5,-,-
CASSPRRDSGGPARETQYF,TGTGCCAGCAGTCCGAGGAGGGATAGCGGGGGGCCAGCGCGAGAGACCCAGTACTTC,TRBJ2-5,TRBV28,TRBD2,once
CASRFAGTTYEQYF,TGTGCCAGCAGATTTGCGGGGACGACCTACGAGCAGTACTTC,TRBJ2-7,TRBV28,-,-
CATSRERDRGTEAFF,TGTGCCACCAGCAGAGAGAGAGACAGGGGCACTGAAGCTTTCTTT,TRBJ1-1,TRBV15,TRBD1,-
CASRDVNGQEIYEQYF,TGCGCCAGCAGGGACGTAAATGGACAGGAGATCTACGAGCAGTACTTC,TRBJ2-7,TRBV10-1,TRBD1,-
CASRVASGGAAYEQYF,TGTGCCAGCAGAGTGGCTAGCGGGGGGGCCGCCTACGAGCAGTACTTC,TRBJ2-7,TRBV4-2,TRBD2,once
CASSLVLAGGYF,TGTGCCAGCAGCTTAGTACTAGCGGGCGGGTATTTT,TRBJ2-3,TRBV7-9,TRBD2,-